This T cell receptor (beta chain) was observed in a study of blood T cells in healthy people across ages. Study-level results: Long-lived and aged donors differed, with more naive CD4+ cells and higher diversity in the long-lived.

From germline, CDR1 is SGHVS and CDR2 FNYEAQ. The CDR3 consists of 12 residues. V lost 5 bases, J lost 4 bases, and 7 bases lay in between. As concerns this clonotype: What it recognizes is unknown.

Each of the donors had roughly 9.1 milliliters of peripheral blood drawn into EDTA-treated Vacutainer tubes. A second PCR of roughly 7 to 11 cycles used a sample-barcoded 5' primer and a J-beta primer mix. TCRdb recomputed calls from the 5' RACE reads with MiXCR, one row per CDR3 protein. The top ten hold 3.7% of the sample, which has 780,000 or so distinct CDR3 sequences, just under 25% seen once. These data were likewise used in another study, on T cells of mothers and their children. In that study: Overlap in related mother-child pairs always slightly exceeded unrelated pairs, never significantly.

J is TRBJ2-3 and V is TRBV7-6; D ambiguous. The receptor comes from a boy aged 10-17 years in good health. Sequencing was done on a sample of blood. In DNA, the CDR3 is TGTGCCAGCAGCGATGGATCAGATACGCAGTATTTT. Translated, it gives CASSDGSDTQYF.